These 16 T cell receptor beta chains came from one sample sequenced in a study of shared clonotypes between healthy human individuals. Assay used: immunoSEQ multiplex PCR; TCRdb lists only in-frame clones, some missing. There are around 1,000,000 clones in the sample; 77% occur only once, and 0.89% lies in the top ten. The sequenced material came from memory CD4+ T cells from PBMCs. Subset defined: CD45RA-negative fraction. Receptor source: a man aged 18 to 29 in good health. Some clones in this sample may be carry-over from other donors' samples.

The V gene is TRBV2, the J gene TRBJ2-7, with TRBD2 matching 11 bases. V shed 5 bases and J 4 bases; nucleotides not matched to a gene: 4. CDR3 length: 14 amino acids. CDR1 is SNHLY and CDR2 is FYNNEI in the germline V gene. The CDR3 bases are TGTGCCAGCAGTATAGCGGGAGGGCCATACGAGCAGTACTTC. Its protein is CASSIAGGPYEQYF.

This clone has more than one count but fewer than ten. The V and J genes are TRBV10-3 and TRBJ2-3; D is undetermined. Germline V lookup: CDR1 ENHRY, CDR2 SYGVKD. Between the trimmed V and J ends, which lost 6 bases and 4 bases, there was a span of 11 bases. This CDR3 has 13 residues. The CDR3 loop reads CAISERVADTQYF. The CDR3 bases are TGTGCCATCAGCGAACGAGTGGCAGATACGCAGTATTTT.

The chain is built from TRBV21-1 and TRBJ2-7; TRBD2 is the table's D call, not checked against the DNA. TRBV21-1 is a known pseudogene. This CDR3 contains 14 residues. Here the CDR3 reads CASIGSLPRDEQYF. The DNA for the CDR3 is TGTGCCAGCATCGGGAGCCTCCCCCGGGACGAGCAGTACTTC.

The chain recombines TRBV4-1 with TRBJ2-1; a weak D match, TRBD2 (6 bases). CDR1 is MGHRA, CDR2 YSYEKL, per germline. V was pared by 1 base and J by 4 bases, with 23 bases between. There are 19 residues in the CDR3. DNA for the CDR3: TGCGCCAGCAGCCAAGTCTCTTGGCGCGGGGACCGTTTATACAATGAGCAGTTCTTC. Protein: CASSQVSWRGDRLYNEQFF.

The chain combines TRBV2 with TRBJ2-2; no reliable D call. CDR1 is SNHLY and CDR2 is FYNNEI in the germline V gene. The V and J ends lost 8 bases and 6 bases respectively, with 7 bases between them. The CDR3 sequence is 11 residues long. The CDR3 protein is CASYASGELFF. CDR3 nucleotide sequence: TGTGCCAGCTACGCCTCCGGGGAGCTGTTTTTT.

As DNA, the CDR3 is TGTGCCAGCAGCTACGGGGCCGCCTACGAGCAGTACTTC. It yields the protein CASSYGAAYEQYF. V is TRBV7-9 and J is TRBJ2-7; D possibly uses TRBD1 or TRBD2 (5 bases each). Germline CDR1 SEHNR, CDR2 FQNEAQ (reference sequence). This CDR3 region has 13 residues. V lost 4 bases to trimming and J lost 2 bases, with 9 bases between them.

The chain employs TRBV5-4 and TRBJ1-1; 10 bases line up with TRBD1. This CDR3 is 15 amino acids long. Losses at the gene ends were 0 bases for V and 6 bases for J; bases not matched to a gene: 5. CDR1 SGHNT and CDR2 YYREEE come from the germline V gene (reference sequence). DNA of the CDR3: TGTGCCAGCAGCTTGGCGGGGACAGGGGTGGCTGAAGCTTTCTTT. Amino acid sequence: CASSLAGTGVAEAFF.

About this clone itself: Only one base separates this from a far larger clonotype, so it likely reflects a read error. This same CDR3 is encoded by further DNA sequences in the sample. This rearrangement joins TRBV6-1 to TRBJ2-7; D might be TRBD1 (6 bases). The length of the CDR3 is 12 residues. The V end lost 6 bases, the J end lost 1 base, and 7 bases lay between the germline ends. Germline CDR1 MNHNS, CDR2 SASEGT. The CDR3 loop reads CASRDSSYEQYF. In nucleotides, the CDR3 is TGTGCCAGCAGGGACAGTTCCTACGAGCAGTACTTC.

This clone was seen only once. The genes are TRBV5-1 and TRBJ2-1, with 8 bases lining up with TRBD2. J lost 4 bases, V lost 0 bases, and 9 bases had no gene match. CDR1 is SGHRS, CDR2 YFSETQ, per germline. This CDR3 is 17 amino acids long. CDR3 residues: CASSLVSTGGPYNEQFF. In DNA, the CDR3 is TGCGCCAGCAGCTTGGTGTCCACGGGAGGGCCGTACAATGAGCAGTTCTTC.

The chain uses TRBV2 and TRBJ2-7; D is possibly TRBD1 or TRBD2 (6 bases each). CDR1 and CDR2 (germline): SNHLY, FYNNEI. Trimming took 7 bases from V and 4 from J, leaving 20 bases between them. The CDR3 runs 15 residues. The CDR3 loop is CASIAGGFGIYEQYF. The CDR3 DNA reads TGTGCCAGCATCGCCGGGGGCTTCGGAATTTACGAGCAGTACTTC.

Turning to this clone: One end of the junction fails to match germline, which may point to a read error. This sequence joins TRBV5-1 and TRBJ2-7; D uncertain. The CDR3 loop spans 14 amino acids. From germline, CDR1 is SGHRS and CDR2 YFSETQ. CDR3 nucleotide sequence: TGCGCCAGCAGCTTAGGGCCAGGCTCCGACGAGCAGTACTTC. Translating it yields CASSLGPGSDEQYF.

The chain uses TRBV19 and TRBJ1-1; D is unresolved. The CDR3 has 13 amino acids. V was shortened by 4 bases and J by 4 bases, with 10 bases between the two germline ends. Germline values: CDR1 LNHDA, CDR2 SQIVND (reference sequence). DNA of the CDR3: TGTGCCAGTAGTACAGAGAAGGGCACTGAAGCTTTCTTT. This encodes CASSTEKGTEAFF. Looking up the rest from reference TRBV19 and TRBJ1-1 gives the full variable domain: DGGITQSPKYLFRKEGQNVTLSCEQNLNHDAMYWYRQDPGQGLRLIYYSQIVNDFQKGDIAEGYSVSREKKESFPLTVTSAQKNPTAFYLCASSTEKGTEAFFGQGTRLTVV.

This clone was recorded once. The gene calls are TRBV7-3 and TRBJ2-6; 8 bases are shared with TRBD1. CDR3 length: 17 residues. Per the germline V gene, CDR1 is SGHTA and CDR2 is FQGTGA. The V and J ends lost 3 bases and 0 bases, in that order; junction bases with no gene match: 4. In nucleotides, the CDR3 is TGTGCCAGCAGCTTGACCGGGACAGGCTCTGGGGCCAACGTCCTGACTTTC. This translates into CASSLTGTGSGANVLTF.

The CDR3, as DNA: TGCGCCAGCAGCTTGGCCTTCAGGGACACCGGGGAGCTGTTTTTT. Translation gives CASSLAFRDTGELFF. This chain joins TRBV5-1 and TRBJ2-2; TRBD1 might be the D (5 bases). Trimming removed 0 bases at V and 3 bases at J, with 9 bases between. The CDR3 contains 15 residues. CDR1 SGHRS and CDR2 YFSETQ come from the germline V gene. Drawing the rest from reference TRBV5-1 and TRBJ2-2, the complete variable domain is KAGVTQTPRYLIKTRGQQVTLSCSPISGHRSVSWYQQTPGQGLQFLFEYFSETQRNKGNFPGRFSGRQFSNSRSEMNVSTLELGDSALYLCASSLAFRDTGELFFGEGSRLTVL.

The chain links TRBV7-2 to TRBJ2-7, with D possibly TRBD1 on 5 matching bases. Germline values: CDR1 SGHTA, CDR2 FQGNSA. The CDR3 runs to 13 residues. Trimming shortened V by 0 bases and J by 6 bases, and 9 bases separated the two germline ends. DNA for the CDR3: TGTGCCAGCAGCTTAGCCCCCCAGGGCGAGCAGTACTTC. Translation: CASSLAPQGEQYF. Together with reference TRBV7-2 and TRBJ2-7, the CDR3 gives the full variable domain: GAGVSQSPSNKVTEKGKDVELRCDPISGHTALYWYRQSLGQGLEFLIYFQGNSAPDKSGLPSDRFSAERTGGSVSTLTIQRTQQEDSAVYLCASSLAPQGEQYFGPGTRLTVT.

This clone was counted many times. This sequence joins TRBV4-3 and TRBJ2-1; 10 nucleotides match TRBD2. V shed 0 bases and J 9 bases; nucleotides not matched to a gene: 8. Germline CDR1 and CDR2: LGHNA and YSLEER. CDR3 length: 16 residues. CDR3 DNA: TGCGCCAGCAGCCAAGATCGCCAGCGGGAGGGCCGTGAGCAGTTCTTC. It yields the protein CASSQDRQREGREQFF.